This section outlines one T cell receptor (beta chain) sequence together with its context. This clonotype has a handful of counts. The antigen it recognizes is unknown. Base qualities are missing; no much larger clone stands one base away. Via the germline V gene (reference sequence), CDR1 is GTSNPN and CDR2 SVGIG. Trimming costs V 1 base and J 10 bases, and their ends lie 14 bases apart. Measured from the cysteine to the phenylalanine, the CDR3 is 13 residues long. CDR3 DNA is the only sequence kept; it has 39 bases, read in frame from the first base. The data are from a study of T cells of healthy individuals (dated by TCRdb to between 2017 and 2018). Library method: 5' RACE. Sequencer: Illumina MiSeq. TCRdb reanalyzed the raw reads on its own, using fastp at Q25 for trimming and MiXCR for clone calling, and kept in-frame beta chains. Merged by CDR3 protein, the rows form single entries marked with the most common genes and DNA. Present in this sample are tens of thousands of distinct CDR3 sequences, 5% of which were seen just once. The top ten clones comprise roughly 7.5% of the sample.

The receptor chain draws on TRBV30 and TRBJ1-5; the D gene remains uncertain. This receptor was identified in a female donor in good health. The DNA reads TGTGCCTGGAGTGGTTCGGAGGTCGCACCCCAGCATTTT. This yields the protein CAWSGSEVAPQHF.